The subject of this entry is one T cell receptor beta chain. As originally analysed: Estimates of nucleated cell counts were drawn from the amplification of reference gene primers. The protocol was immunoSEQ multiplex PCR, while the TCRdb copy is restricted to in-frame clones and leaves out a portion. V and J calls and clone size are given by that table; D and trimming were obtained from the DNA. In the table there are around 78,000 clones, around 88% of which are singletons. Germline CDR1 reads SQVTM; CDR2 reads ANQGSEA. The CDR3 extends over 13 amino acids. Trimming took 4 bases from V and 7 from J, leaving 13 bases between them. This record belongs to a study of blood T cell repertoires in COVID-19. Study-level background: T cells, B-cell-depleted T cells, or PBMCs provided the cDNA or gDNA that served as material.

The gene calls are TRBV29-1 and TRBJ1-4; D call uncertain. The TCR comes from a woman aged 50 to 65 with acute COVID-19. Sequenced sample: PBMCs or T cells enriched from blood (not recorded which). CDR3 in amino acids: CSVGSGLAEKLFF. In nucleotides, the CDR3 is TGCAGCGTTGGAAGTGGACTCGCTGAAAAACTGTTTTTT.